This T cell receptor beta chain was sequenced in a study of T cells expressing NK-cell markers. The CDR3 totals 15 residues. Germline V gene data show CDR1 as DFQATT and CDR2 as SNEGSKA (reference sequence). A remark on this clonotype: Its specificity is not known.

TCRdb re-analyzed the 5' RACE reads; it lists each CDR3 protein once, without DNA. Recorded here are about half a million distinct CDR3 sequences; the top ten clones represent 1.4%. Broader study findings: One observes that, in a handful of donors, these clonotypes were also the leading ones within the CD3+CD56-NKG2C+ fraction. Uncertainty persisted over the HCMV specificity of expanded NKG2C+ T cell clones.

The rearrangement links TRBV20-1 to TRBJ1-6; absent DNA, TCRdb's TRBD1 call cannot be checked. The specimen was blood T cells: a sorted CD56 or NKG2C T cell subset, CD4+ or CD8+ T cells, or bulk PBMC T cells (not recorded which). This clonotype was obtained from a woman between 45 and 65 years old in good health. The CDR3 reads CSAREGQGALAPLHF.